This is a list of T cell receptor beta chains from one sample in a study of blood T cell repertoires in COVID-19. Generated by immunoSEQ multiplex PCR, the TCRdb table keeps only in-frame clones and is missing some. Of roughly 320,000 clones in the sample, more than 85% were seen once. Specimen: peripheral blood. The source is an older man with acute or convalescent COVID-19. The CDR3 runs from the conserved cysteine through the conserved F or W. Fields, in order: CDR3 DNA, CDR3 protein, J gene, clone size, D gene, V gene. D genes are given only for firm matches. Size values are once, few and many counts, or a class for expanded clones, and some rows have none.

CDR3 DNA: TGTGCCAGCAGCAAAGCACCCCCAGCGGGGGCCTACAATGAGCAGTTCTTC
CDR3 protein: CASSKAPPAGAYNEQFF
J gene: TRBJ2-1
clone size: .
D gene: .
V gene: TRBV21-1

CDR3 DNA: TGCGCCAGCAGCCAAAGATGGGCGACAGGGGGAAACAATGAGCAGTTCTTC
CDR3 protein: CASSQRWATGGNNEQFF
J gene: TRBJ2-1
clone size: .
D gene: TRBD1
V gene: TRBV4-3

CDR3 DNA: TGTGCCAGCAGTCGACAGGGGCGGAACACTGAAGCTTTCTTT
CDR3 protein: CASSRQGRNTEAFF
J gene: TRBJ1-1
clone size: once
D gene: TRBD1
V gene: TRBV28

CDR3 DNA: TGTGCCAGCAGCTTGAGGATAGCGGTCCACAATGAGCAGTTCTTC
CDR3 protein: CASSLRIAVHNEQFF
J gene: TRBJ2-1
clone size: .
D gene: .
V gene: TRBV5-4

CDR3 DNA: TGTGCCAGCAGCTCAAAGACAGGGGGTGATGAGCAGTTCTTC
CDR3 protein: CASSSKTGGDEQFF
J gene: TRBJ2-1
clone size: .
D gene: TRBD1
V gene: TRBV5-4

CDR3 DNA: TGTGCCAGCAGTTTGGGGGGAGGGACGGGAGAGCAGTACTTC
CDR3 protein: CASSLGGGTGEQYF
J gene: TRBJ2-7
clone size: .
D gene: TRBD2
V gene: TRBV28

CDR3 DNA: TGTGCCAGCAGCGCTCTGACAGGGGGGGATGAAAAACTGTTTTTT
CDR3 protein: CASSALTGGDEKLFF
J gene: TRBJ1-4
clone size: .
D gene: TRBD1
V gene: TRBV9

CDR3 DNA: TGTGCCAGCTCACCAAGGGAGGGTTTTGGACAAGAGACCCAGTACTTC
CDR3 protein: CASSPREGFGQETQYF
J gene: TRBJ2-5
clone size: .
D gene: TRBD2
V gene: TRBV18

CDR3 DNA: TGTGCCAGCAGCCACAGGGGTCTTTATTCTAACACTGAAGCTTTCTTT
CDR3 protein: CASSHRGLYSNTEAFF
J gene: TRBJ1-1
clone size: .
D gene: TRBD1
V gene: TRBV28

CDR3 DNA: TGTGCCAGCAGCATCGGGACAGTAGTAAGGGAGCAGTTCTTC
CDR3 protein: CASSIGTVVREQFF
J gene: TRBJ2-1
clone size: .
D gene: TRBD1
V gene: TRBV7-9

CDR3 DNA: TGTGCCAGTTGCCCGGGACAGATCACCGGGGAGCTGTTTTTT
CDR3 protein: CASCPGQITGELFF
J gene: TRBJ2-2
clone size: .
D gene: TRBD1
V gene: TRBV19

CDR3 DNA: TGTGCCAGCAGCGTAGAGAGGGCTGGAAACACCATATATTTT
CDR3 protein: CASSVERAGNTIYF
J gene: TRBJ1-3
clone size: .
D gene: .
V gene: TRBV9

CDR3 DNA: TGTGCCAGCAGTGAAGCAGGACTAGCTAACTATGGCTACACCTTC
CDR3 protein: CASSEAGLANYGYTF
J gene: TRBJ1-2
clone size: .
D gene: .
V gene: TRBV6-1

CDR3 DNA: TGCGCCAGCAGCCCTGGGACAGGGCGGAATCAGCCCCAGCATTTT
CDR3 protein: CASSPGTGRNQPQHF
J gene: TRBJ1-5
clone size: .
D gene: TRBD1
V gene: TRBV5-1

CDR3 DNA: TGTGCCAGCTCACCGACAGTAGCTGGATTAGCCCACGAGCAGTACTTC
CDR3 protein: CASSPTVAGLAHEQYF
J gene: TRBJ2-7
clone size: .
D gene: .
V gene: TRBV18

CDR3 DNA: TGTGCCAGCTCACCTCTCCGTCTTAGCGGGAGGGGAGAGACCCAGTACTTC
CDR3 protein: CASSPLRLSGRGETQYF
J gene: TRBJ2-5
clone size: .
D gene: TRBD2
V gene: TRBV18

CDR3 DNA: TGTGCCAGCAGTTCCTGGACTAGCGGGAGGGTTTCAGATACGCAGTATTTT
CDR3 protein: CASSSWTSGRVSDTQYF
J gene: TRBJ2-3
clone size: .
D gene: TRBD2
V gene: TRBV6-2/TRBV6-3

CDR3 DNA: TGTGCCAGCCAAAGGACAGGGGGCGCAGGAACTGAAGCTTTCTTT
CDR3 protein: CASQRTGGAGTEAFF
J gene: TRBJ1-1
clone size: .
D gene: TRBD1
V gene: TRBV7-9

CDR3 DNA: TGCGCCAGCAGCCAGAGGAAGGCCGGAAACACCATATATTTT
CDR3 protein: CASSQRKAGNTIYF
J gene: TRBJ1-3
clone size: .
D gene: .
V gene: TRBV4-1

CDR3 DNA: TGTGCCAGCAGTGCTGGACAGGCCTATGGCTACACCTTC
CDR3 protein: CASSAGQAYGYTF
J gene: TRBJ1-2
clone size: .
D gene: TRBD1
V gene: TRBV25-1

CDR3 DNA: TGTGCCAGCAGCTTACTAGCGGGGGGGCACACCGGGGAGCTGTTTTTT
CDR3 protein: CASSLLAGGHTGELFF
J gene: TRBJ2-2
clone size: .
D gene: TRBD2
V gene: TRBV11-1

CDR3 DNA: TGTGCCAGCAGCGTAGGCGGGGGCGAGACCCAGTACTTC
CDR3 protein: CASSVGGGETQYF
J gene: TRBJ2-5
clone size: .
D gene: .
V gene: TRBV9

CDR3 DNA: TGTGCCAGCAGTGAGACAGGGTACATGAACACTGAAGCTTTCTTT
CDR3 protein: CASSETGYMNTEAFF
J gene: TRBJ1-1
clone size: .
D gene: TRBD1
V gene: TRBV25-1

CDR3 DNA: TGTGCCAGCAGCTACCGGACAGGGTCTCACGAGCAGTACTTC
CDR3 protein: CASSYRTGSHEQYF
J gene: TRBJ2-7
clone size: .
D gene: TRBD1
V gene: TRBV7-2

CDR3 DNA: TGTGCCAGCAGCTTACAATCAGGGGCGATAGGCTACACCTTC
CDR3 protein: CASSLQSGAIGYTF
J gene: TRBJ1-2
clone size: .
D gene: .
V gene: TRBV7-2

CDR3 DNA: TGTGCCAGCAGCCAGGCCTGGACCGGGGAGCTGTTTTTT
CDR3 protein: CASSQAWTGELFF
J gene: TRBJ2-2
clone size: few
D gene: .
V gene: TRBV3-1/TRBV3-2

CDR3 DNA: TGTGCCAGCAGTTCAGGGCGAGGGAGGGAGCAGTACTTC
CDR3 protein: CASSSGRGREQYF
J gene: TRBJ2-7
clone size: once
D gene: .
V gene: TRBV6-4

CDR3 DNA: TGTGCCAGCAGCTTGGGGGGCACGAACACCGGGGAGCTGTTTTTT
CDR3 protein: CASSLGGTNTGELFF
J gene: TRBJ2-2
clone size: .
D gene: .
V gene: TRBV5-6

CDR3 DNA: TGTGCCAGTAGGGGACAGGGCACAGCCTCCTACGAGCAGTACTTC
CDR3 protein: CASRGQGTASYEQYF
J gene: TRBJ2-7
clone size: .
D gene: TRBD1
V gene: TRBV19

CDR3 DNA: TGCGCCAGCAGTCAAAATCCCGTAGCGGGAGAGTTCTACAATGAGCAGTTCTTC
CDR3 protein: CASSQNPVAGEFYNEQFF
J gene: TRBJ2-1
clone size: .
D gene: TRBD2
V gene: TRBV23-1

CDR3 DNA: TGTGCCAGCAGTTATTCAGGGACTAGCGGGAGTTTTGATACGCAGTATTTT
CDR3 protein: CASSYSGTSGSFDTQYF
J gene: TRBJ2-3
clone size: .
D gene: TRBD2
V gene: TRBV6-9

CDR3 DNA: TGCAGCGTTCCGGGACAGGGTAACACTGAAGCTTTCTTT
CDR3 protein: CSVPGQGNTEAFF
J gene: TRBJ1-1
clone size: .
D gene: TRBD1
V gene: TRBV29-1

CDR3 DNA: TGTGCCAGCAGGCTGACAGGGATCAACGTCCTGACTTTC
CDR3 protein: CASRLTGINVLTF
J gene: TRBJ2-6
clone size: .
D gene: TRBD1
V gene: TRBV2

CDR3 DNA: TGCGCCAGCAGCTCGACTAGCGGGGTTGATACGCAGTATTTT
CDR3 protein: CASSSTSGVDTQYF
J gene: TRBJ2-3
clone size: .
D gene: TRBD2
V gene: TRBV5-1

CDR3 DNA: TGCAGCGTTGGGGTAGCGGGAGCGGGAGATACGCAGTATTTT
CDR3 protein: CSVGVAGAGDTQYF
J gene: TRBJ2-3
clone size: .
D gene: TRBD2
V gene: TRBV29-1

CDR3 DNA: TGCGCCAGCAGCTTGGTTACGGACTATGGCTACACCTTC
CDR3 protein: CASSLVTDYGYTF
J gene: TRBJ1-2
clone size: .
D gene: .
V gene: TRBV5-1

CDR3 DNA: TGTGCCAGCAGGGGACAGGGCGATTCACCCCTCCACTTT
CDR3 protein: CASRGQGDSPLHF
J gene: TRBJ1-6
clone size: few
D gene: TRBD1
V gene: TRBV28

CDR3 DNA: TGTGCCACCAGTGATTCCGGGAGGAGACAGGCATTACTATTAACAGATACGCAGTATTTT
CDR3 protein: CATSDSGRRQALLLTDTQYF
J gene: TRBJ2-3
clone size: .
D gene: .
V gene: TRBV24-1

CDR3 DNA: TGTGCCAGCAGTGTACACTCTGGGGCCAACGTCCTGACTTTC
CDR3 protein: CASSVHSGANVLTF
J gene: TRBJ2-6
clone size: .
D gene: .
V gene: TRBV28

CDR3 DNA: TGTGCCAGCAGCCAAGACGGTGGGCGCGACACTGAAGCTTTCTTT
CDR3 protein: CASSQDGGRDTEAFF
J gene: TRBJ1-1
clone size: .
D gene: .
V gene: TRBV4-2

CDR3 DNA: TGTGCCAGCGCGACTAGCGCCAATTACGAGCAGTACTTC
CDR3 protein: CASATSANYEQYF
J gene: TRBJ2-7
clone size: .
D gene: TRBD2
V gene: TRBV18

CDR3 DNA: TGTGCCAGCAGCCATAGCGGGGGGGCCGGAAACATTCAGTACTTC
CDR3 protein: CASSHSGGAGNIQYF
J gene: TRBJ2-4
clone size: .
D gene: TRBD2
V gene: TRBV14

CDR3 DNA: TGTGCCAGCAGCCTCGGTTTCCAAACCGGGGAGCTGTTTTTT
CDR3 protein: CASSLGFQTGELFF
J gene: TRBJ2-2
clone size: .
D gene: .
V gene: TRBV27

CDR3 DNA: TGTGCCACCAGCGTGGGACTAGCGGTAACCGGGGAGCTGTTTTTT
CDR3 protein: CATSVGLAVTGELFF
J gene: TRBJ2-2
clone size: .
D gene: TRBD2
V gene: TRBV15

CDR3 DNA: TGTGCCAGCGCCTATAGCAATCAGCCCCAGCATTTT
CDR3 protein: CASAYSNQPQHF
J gene: TRBJ1-5
clone size: .
D gene: .
V gene: TRBV28

CDR3 DNA: TGCGCCAGCAGCCAGGGACTAGCGGGAGGGCTTTACGAGCAGTACTTC
CDR3 protein: CASSQGLAGGLYEQYF
J gene: TRBJ2-7
clone size: .
D gene: TRBD2
V gene: TRBV4-1

CDR3 DNA: TGTGCCAGCAGTAAGCCTTTGGGACTAGCGGGGACCCAAGGGCAGTACTTC
CDR3 protein: CASSKPLGLAGTQGQYF
J gene: TRBJ2-7
clone size: .
D gene: TRBD2
V gene: TRBV6-2/TRBV6-3

CDR3 DNA: TGCAGCGTTGAAGATCGAACTAGCGGGTACTCGAATGAGCAGTTCTTC
CDR3 protein: CSVEDRTSGYSNEQFF
J gene: TRBJ2-1
clone size: .
D gene: TRBD2
V gene: TRBV29-1

CDR3 DNA: TGTGCCAGTAGTATGGAACTAGCGGGGGGCCCCAATACCACAGATACGCAGTATTTT
CDR3 protein: CASSMELAGGPNTTDTQYF
J gene: TRBJ2-3
clone size: .
D gene: TRBD2
V gene: TRBV19

CDR3 DNA: TGTGCCAGCAGAGGCACAGACGACACTGAAGCTTTCTTT
CDR3 protein: CASRGTDDTEAFF
J gene: TRBJ1-1
clone size: .
D gene: .
V gene: TRBV12-3/TRBV12-4

CDR3 DNA: TGCGCCAGCAGCCAAGTTCCGGACAGTAGAGCTTTCTTT
CDR3 protein: CASSQVPDSRAFF
J gene: TRBJ1-1
clone size: .
D gene: .
V gene: TRBV4-3

CDR3 DNA: TGTGCCAGCAGTTCTCGGACTAGCGGGAGGGTCCTATTCTCCTACGAGCAGTACTTC
CDR3 protein: CASSSRTSGRVLFSYEQYF
J gene: TRBJ2-7
clone size: .
D gene: TRBD2
V gene: TRBV6-2/TRBV6-3

CDR3 DNA: TGTGCCAGCAGCTCCCGGACAGGGGGAGCGCATGGCTACACCTTC
CDR3 protein: CASSSRTGGAHGYTF
J gene: TRBJ1-2
clone size: .
D gene: TRBD1
V gene: TRBV5-4

CDR3 DNA: TGTGCCAGCAGCAAAGCCGGACAGGCAAGCTATGGCTACACCTTC
CDR3 protein: CASSKAGQASYGYTF
J gene: TRBJ1-2
clone size: .
D gene: .
V gene: TRBV21-1